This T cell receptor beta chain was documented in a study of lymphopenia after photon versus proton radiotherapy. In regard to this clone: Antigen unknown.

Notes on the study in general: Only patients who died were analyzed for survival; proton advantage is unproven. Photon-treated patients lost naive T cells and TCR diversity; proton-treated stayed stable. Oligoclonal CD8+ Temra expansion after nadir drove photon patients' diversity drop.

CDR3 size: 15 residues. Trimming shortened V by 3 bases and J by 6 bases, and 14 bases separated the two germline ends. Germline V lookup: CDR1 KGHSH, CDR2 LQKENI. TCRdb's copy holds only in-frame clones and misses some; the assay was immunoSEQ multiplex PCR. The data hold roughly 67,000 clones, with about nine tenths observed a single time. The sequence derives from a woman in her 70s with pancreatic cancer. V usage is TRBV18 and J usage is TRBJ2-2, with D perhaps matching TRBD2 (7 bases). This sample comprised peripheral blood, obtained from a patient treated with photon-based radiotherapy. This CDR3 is CASSPSGGQAGELFF. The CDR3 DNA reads TGTGCCAGCTCACCGTCCGGGGGGCAGGCCGGGGAGCTGTTTTTT.